The 9 T cell receptor beta chains below all came from one sample that was sequenced in a study of molecular identifiers for immune sequencing clone quantification (dated by TCRdb to 2017 to 2018). Libraries were prepared through PCR. Sequencing used a NextSeq 500. TCRdb reprocessing: public reads trimmed at Q25 with fastp, clones called with MiXCR, in-frame beta chains kept. CDR3 protein duplicates are merged, each entry listing the most common genes and DNA. The sample table holds roughly 630,000 distinct CDR3 sequences, of which about 25% were seen once. Of the sample, roughly 0.83% falls within the top ten clones. Sequencing input: naive CD8+ T cells from blood, with Jurkat cell RNA spiked in. Explained via the paper, the cell subset or site label denotes: FACS-sorted CD8+CD4-CCR7+CD45RA+ naive T cells. The origin of the receptors is a human donor in good health. Some libraries in this study had Jurkat cell RNA spiked in.

A single count supports this clonotype. A much larger clone sits a single nucleotide away, making a read error possible. The rearrangement joins TRBV7-6 to TRBJ1-3, with D unclear. Germline V gene lookup returns CDR1 SGHVS and CDR2 FNYEAQ. V was pared by 8 bases and J by 0 bases, with 17 bases between. The CDR3 is made up of 16 amino acids. The CDR3 reads CASRLGSRISGNTIYF. In DNA form, the CDR3 reads TGTGCCAGCCGCCTAGGCTCCAGGATCTCTGGAAACACCATATATTTT.

CDR3 amino acids: CASSESRDRASYEQYF. For the CDR3, the DNA is TGTGCCAGCAGCGAGAGCCGGGACAGGGCGTCCTACGAGCAGTACTTC. The chain links TRBV12-3 or TRBV12-4 to TRBJ2-7; 9 nucleotides match TRBD1. V lost 6 bases, J lost 1 base, and 10 bases stayed unmatched. There are 16 residues in the CDR3.

This clonotype was detected a few times. The gene calls are TRBV12-3 or TRBV12-4 and TRBJ2-1; TRBD2 aligns across 15 bases. This CDR3 has 15 amino acids. V dropped 7 bases and J dropped 7; count of bases not matched to a gene: 5. In DNA, the CDR3 is TGTGCCAGCACCATGGGACTAGCGGGGGGTAATGAGCAGTTCTTC. It yields the protein CASTMGLAGGNEQFF.

This clonotype was detected ten times or more. This chain uses TRBV30 with TRBJ1-1; D unclear. There are 12 residues in the CDR3. The V end was cut by 1 base, the J end by 10 bases, with 13 bases between. The germline V gene has CDR1 GTSNPN and CDR2 SVGIG (reference sequence). In nucleotides, the CDR3 is TGTGCCTGGAGTGGACTCCACGAGGGAGCTTTCTTT. Amino acid sequence: CAWSGLHEGAFF.

This clonotype has at least ten counts. The chain couples TRBV27 to TRBJ1-5; D not resolved. The CDR3 runs to 16 residues. Germline V lookup: CDR1 MNHEY, CDR2 SMNVEV (reference sequence). V shed 4 bases and J shed 2 bases, with 15 bases lying between them. The CDR3 nucleotides read TGTGCCAGCAGTTCTCTCCCAGGAAGACGCAATCAGCCCCAGCATTTT. Its protein is CASSSLPGRRNQPQHF.

This chain links TRBV21-1 with TRBJ2-3; the table's D call, TRBD1, has no DNA check behind it. TRBV21-1 counts as a pseudogene. This CDR3 comprises 16 residues. The CDR3 DNA reads TGTGCCAGGGAAACGGACAAAACCTATAGCACAGATAAGCAGTATTTT. Translation: CARETDKTYSTDKQYF.

The gene calls are TRBV12-3 or TRBV12-4 and TRBJ2-1; D is uncertain. V lost 6 bases and J lost 3, with 9 bases in between. The CDR3 has 13 residues. CDR3 nucleotide sequence: TGTGCCAGCAGGCTGGGGTTCTACAATGAGCAGTTCTTC. Translated: CASRLGFYNEQFF.

This clonotype was seen only a few times. The chain employs TRBV21-1 and TRBJ2-7; the D call in the table, TRBD1, was not verified against the DNA. TRBV21-1 is reported as a pseudogene. This CDR3 region has 16 residues. The CDR3 DNA reads as TGTGCCAGCAGCAAAGGGGGACAGGGTTGCTCCTACGAGCAGTACTTC. It encodes CASSKGGQGCSYEQYF.

In its sample, this clonotype was seen a few times. The V gene is TRBV9, the J gene TRBJ1-6, with D possibly being TRBD1 (5 bases). Germline V gene data show CDR1 as SGDLS and CDR2 as YYNGEE. The germline V and J ends were trimmed by 0 bases and 7 bases, with 11 bases remaining between them. The CDR3 contains 15 residues. DNA of the CDR3: TGTGCCAGCAGCGTAGGGGACGCCAGGAATTCACCCCTCCACTTT. Its protein is CASSVGDARNSPLHF.